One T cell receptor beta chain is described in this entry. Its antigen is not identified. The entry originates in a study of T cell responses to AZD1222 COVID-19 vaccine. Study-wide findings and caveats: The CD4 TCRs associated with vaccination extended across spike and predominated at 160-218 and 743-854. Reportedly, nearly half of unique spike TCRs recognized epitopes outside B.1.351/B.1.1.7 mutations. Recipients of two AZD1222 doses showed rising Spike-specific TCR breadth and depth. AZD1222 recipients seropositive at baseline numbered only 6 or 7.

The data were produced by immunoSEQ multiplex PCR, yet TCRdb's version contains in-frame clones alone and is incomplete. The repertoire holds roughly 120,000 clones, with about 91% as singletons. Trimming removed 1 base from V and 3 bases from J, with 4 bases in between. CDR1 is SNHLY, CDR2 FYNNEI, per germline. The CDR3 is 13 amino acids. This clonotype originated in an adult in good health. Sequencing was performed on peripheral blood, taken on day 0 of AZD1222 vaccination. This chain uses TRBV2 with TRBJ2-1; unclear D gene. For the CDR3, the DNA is TGTGCCAGCAGTGAAGAGGTCTACAATGAGCAGTTCTTC. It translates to CASSEEVYNEQFF.